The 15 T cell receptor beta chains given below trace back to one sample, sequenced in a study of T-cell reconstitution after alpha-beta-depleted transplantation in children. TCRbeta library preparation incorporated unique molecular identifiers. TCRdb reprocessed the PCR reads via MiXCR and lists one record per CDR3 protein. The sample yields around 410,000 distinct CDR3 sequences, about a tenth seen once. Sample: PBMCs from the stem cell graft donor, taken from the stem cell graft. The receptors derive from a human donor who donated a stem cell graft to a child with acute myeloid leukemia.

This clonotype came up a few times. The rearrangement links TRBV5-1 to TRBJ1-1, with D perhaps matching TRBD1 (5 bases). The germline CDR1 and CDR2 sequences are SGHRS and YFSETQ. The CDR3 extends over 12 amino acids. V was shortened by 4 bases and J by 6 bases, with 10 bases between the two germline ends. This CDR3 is CASSPPGPEAFF. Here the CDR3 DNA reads TGCGCCAGCAGCCCGCCGGGGCCTGAAGCTTTCTTT. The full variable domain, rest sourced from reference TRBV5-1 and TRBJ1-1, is KAGVTQTPRYLIKTRGQQVTLSCSPISGHRSVSWYQQTPGQGLQFLFEYFSETQRNKGNFPGRFSGRQFSNSRSEMNVSTLELGDSALYLCASSPPGPEAFFGQGTRLTVV.

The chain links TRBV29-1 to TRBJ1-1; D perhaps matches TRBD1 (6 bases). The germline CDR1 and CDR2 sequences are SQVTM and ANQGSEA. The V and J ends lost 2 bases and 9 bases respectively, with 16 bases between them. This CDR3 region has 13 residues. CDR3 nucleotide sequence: TGCAGCGTTGAAACAGGGACACAGAATCAAGCTTTCTTT. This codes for CSVETGTQNQAFF.

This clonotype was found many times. The CDR3 spells CASSPGQGKNTEAFF. The CDR3 region has the DNA TGTGCCAGCAGCCCTGGACAGGGTAAGAACACTGAAGCTTTCTTT. The chain links TRBV5-5 to TRBJ1-1; 8 nucleotides line up with TRBD1. The CDR3 runs 15 residues. After removal of 4 bases from V and 1 base from J, the junction contained 6 bases not matched to a gene. Germline values: CDR1 SGHKS, CDR2 YYEKEE (reference sequence).

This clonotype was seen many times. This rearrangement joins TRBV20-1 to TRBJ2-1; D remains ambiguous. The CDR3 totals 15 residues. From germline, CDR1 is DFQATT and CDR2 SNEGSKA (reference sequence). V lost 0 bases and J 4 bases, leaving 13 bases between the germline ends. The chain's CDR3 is CSARERPILYNEQFF. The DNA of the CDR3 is TGCAGTGCTAGAGAACGGCCTATTCTTTACAATGAGCAGTTCTTC.

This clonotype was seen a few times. CDR3 sequence reads: CSARDVAGGWETQYF. For the CDR3, the DNA is TGCAGTGCTAGAGATGTAGCGGGAGGCTGGGAGACCCAGTACTTC. The chain couples TRBV20-1 to TRBJ2-5; the match to TRBD2 covers 10 bases. After removal of 0 bases from V and 5 bases from J, the junction contained 6 bases not matched to a gene. There are 15 residues in the CDR3. Germline CDR1 DFQATT, CDR2 SNEGSKA (reference sequence).

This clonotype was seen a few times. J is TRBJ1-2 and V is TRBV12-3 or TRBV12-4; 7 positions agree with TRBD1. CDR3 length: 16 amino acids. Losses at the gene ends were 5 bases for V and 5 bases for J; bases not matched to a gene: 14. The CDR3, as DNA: TGTGCCAGCAGTGACCAAGGAACAGGGGAGAGGTATGGCTACACCTTC. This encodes CASSDQGTGERYGYTF.

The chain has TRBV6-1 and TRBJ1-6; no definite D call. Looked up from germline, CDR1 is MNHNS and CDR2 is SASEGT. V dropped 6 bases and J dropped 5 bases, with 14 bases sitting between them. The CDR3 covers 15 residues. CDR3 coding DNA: TGTGCCAGCAGCCTCGTTGACGGAGATAATTCACCCCTCCACTTT. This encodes CASSLVDGDNSPLHF.

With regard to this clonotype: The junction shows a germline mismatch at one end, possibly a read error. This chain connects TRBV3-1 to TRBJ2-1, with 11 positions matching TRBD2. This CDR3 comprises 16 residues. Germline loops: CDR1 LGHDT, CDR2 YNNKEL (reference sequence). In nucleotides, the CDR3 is TGTGCCTGCAGCCCTACTAGCGGGAGTTCGCACAATGAGCAGTTCTTC. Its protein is CACSPTSGSSHNEQFF.

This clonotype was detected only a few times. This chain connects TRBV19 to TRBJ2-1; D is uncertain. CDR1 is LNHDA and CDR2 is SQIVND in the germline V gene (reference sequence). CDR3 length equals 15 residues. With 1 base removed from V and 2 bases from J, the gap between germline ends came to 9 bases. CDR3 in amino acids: CASSIGYAAYNEQFF. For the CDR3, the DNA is TGTGCCAGTAGTATAGGTTACGCGGCCTACAATGAGCAGTTCTTC.

For the CDR3, the DNA is TGCGCCAGCAGCTGGGGACAGGCGACTCCCGGGGAGCTGTTTTTT. It encodes CASSWGQATPGELFF. The chain has TRBV5-1 and TRBJ2-2, with 8 bases identical to TRBD1. Trimming at V came to 3 bases and at J to 6 bases, leaving 7 bases not matched to a gene. The CDR3 totals 15 residues. CDR1 is SGHRS, CDR2 YFSETQ, per germline.

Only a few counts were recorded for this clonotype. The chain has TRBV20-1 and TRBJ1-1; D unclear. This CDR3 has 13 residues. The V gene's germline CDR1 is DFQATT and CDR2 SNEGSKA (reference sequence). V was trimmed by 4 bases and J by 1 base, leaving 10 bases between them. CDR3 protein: CSATLLWNTEAFF. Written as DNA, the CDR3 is TGCAGTGCTACGCTTCTTTGGAACACTGAAGCTTTCTTT.

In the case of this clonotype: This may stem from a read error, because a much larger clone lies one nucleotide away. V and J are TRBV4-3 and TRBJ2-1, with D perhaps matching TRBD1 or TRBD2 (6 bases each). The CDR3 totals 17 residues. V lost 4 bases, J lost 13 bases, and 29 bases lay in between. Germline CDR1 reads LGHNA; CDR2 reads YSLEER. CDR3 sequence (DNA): TGCGCCAGCAGCCCCCGATTCCGACAGGCCTACGGGGGTGATCAGTTCTTC. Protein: CASSPRFRQAYGGDQFF.

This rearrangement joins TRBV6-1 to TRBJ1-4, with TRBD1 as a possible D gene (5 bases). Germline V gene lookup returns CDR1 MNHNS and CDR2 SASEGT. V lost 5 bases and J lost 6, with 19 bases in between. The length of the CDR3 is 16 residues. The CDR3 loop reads CASSLTRDASHEKLFF. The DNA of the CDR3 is TGTGCCAGCAGTCTAACCCGGGACGCCTCTCATGAAAAACTGTTTTTT.

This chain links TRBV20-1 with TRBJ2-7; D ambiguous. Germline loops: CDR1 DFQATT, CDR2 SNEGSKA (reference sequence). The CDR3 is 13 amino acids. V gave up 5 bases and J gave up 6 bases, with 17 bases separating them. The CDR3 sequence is CSAGPFVQAEQYF. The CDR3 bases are TGCAGTGCTGGCCCCTTTGTGCAGGCCGAGCAGTACTTC.

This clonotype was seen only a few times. The DNA for the CDR3 is TGTGCCATCCAGAGGTTGGGGCCAGCCGACGAGCAGTACTTC. Protein product: CAIQRLGPADEQYF. The chain is built from TRBV10-3 and TRBJ2-7, with a weak D call TRBD1 (5 bases). CDR1 and CDR2 (germline): ENHRY, SYGVKD. V was shortened by 8 bases and J by 5 bases, with 19 bases between the two germline ends. The CDR3 length is 14 residues.